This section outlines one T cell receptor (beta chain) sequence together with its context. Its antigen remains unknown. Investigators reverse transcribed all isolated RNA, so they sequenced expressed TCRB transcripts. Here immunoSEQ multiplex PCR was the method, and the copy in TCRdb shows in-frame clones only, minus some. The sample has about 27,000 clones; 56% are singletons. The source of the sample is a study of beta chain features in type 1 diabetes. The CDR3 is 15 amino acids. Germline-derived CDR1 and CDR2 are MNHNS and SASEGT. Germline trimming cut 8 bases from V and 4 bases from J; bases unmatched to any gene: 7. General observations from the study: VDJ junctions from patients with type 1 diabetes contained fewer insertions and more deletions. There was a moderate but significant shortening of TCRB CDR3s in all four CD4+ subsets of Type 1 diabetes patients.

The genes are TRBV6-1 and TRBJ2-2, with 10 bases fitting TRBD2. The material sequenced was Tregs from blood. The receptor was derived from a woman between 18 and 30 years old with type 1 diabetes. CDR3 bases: TGTGCCAGCTTGAAAGCGGGAGGGGGCACCGGGGAGCTGTTTTTT. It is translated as CASLKAGGGTGELFF.